These 25 T cell receptor beta chains originate from one sample sequenced in a study of blood T cell repertoires in COVID-19. TCRdb keeps only in-frame clones here, not all; method: immunoSEQ multiplex PCR. The repertoire holds about 240,000 clones, roughly 90% seen once, with under 6.5% in the top ten. Material for sequencing was peripheral blood. The receptors shown here come from a man in his 60s with acute or convalescent COVID-19.

This chain joins TRBV5-1 and TRBJ1-1; D possibly corresponds to TRBD1 (6 bases). Trimming cost V 2 bases and J 4 bases, with 21 bases left between them. The germline CDR1 and CDR2 sequences are SGHRS and YFSETQ. The CDR3 covers 17 residues. The CDR3: CASSLQGLIGAFTEAFF. DNA of the CDR3: TGCGCCAGCAGCTTACAGGGTCTGATAGGAGCCTTCACTGAAGCTTTCTTT.

This clone occurred a few times. The genes are TRBV7-2 and TRBJ1-1, with 8 positions matching TRBD1. The CDR3 has 14 amino acids. Per the germline V gene, CDR1 is SGHTA and CDR2 is FQGNSA. J was trimmed by 12 bases and V by 1 base; bases with no gene match: 10. The CDR3 reads CASSLGDQGAITFF. The DNA for the CDR3 is TGTGCCAGCAGCTTAGGTGATCAGGGGGCGATTACTTTCTTT.

This chain connects TRBV30 to TRBJ1-3; a weak D match, TRBD1 (6 bases). Germline V gives CDR1 GTSNPN, CDR2 SVGIG (reference sequence). Trimming cost V 8 bases and J 0 bases, with 14 bases left between them. CDR3 length: 14 amino acids. CDR3 nucleotides: TGTGCCACAGGGACGGTGAGCTCTGGAAACACCATATATTTT. It translates to CATGTVSSGNTIYF.

This clone was detected a few times. J is TRBJ2-1 and V is TRBV7-3; 9 bases line up with TRBD2. In germline, CDR1 is SGHTA, CDR2 FQGTGA. This CDR3 is 15 amino acids long. The ends lost 8 bases at V and 8 bases at J; junction bases unmatched: 13. The CDR3 sequence: CASGLGLAGIDEQFF. The CDR3 DNA is TGTGCCAGCGGACTCGGGCTAGCGGGAATCGATGAGCAGTTCTTC.

The chain has TRBV28 and TRBJ2-2, with 7 bases that match TRBD2. CDR1 and CDR2 (germline): MDHEN, SYDVKM. Germline trimming cut 7 bases from V and 6 bases from J; bases unmatched to any gene: 11. The CDR3 contains 15 residues. CDR3 in DNA: TGTGCCAGCATCCCACTCGGCGGGAGACCCGGGGAGCTGTTTTTT. This sequence encodes CASIPLGGRPGELFF.

V usage is TRBV24-1 and J usage is TRBJ2-2, with 11 bases lining up with TRBD1. The CDR3 totals 16 residues. J was trimmed by 6 bases and V by 2 bases; bases with no gene match: 4. Germline CDR1 is KGHDR and CDR2 is SFDVKD. This CDR3 is CATSDSDRGPAGELFF. In DNA form, the CDR3 reads TGTGCCACCAGTGATTCGGACAGGGGGCCTGCCGGGGAGCTGTTTTTT.

The CDR3 DNA reads TGCAGCTCTGGGGACAGGGGGAATGAGCAGTTCTTC. Protein product: CSSGDRGNEQFF. The chain uses TRBV29-1 and TRBJ2-1; 11 bases fit TRBD1. The CDR3 length is 12 residues. V lost 8 bases to trimming and J lost 7 bases; unmatched junction nucleotides: 4. CDR1 is SQVTM and CDR2 is ANQGSEA in the germline V gene.

The J gene is TRBJ1-2, the V gene TRBV11-1; 12 positions agree with TRBD1. Per the germline V gene, CDR1 is SGHAT and CDR2 is FQDESV (reference sequence). The CDR3 totals 18 residues. V shed 0 bases and J 3 bases; nucleotides not matched to a gene: 8. The CDR3 DNA is TGTGCCAGCAGCTTAGCGCCCGGGACAGGGGGCAGATACTATGGCTACACCTTC. Residues: CASSLAPGTGGRYYGYTF.

The CDR3, as DNA: TGTGCCTGGACTAGCGGGAGGGGGTACGAGCAGTACTTC. It translates to CAWTSGRGYEQYF. The rearrangement uses TRBV30 and TRBJ2-7; 12 nucleotides match TRBD2. Germline CDR1 and CDR2: GTSNPN and SVGIG (reference sequence). The trim removed 4 bases at V and 4 bases at J, leaving 2 bases unmatched. The CDR3 has 13 residues. Full variable domain (remainder filled in from reference TRBV30 and TRBJ2-7): SQTIHQWPATLVQPVGSPLSLECTVEGTSNPNLYWYRQAAGRGLQLLFYSVGIGQISSEVPQNLSASRPQDRQFILSSKKLLLSDSGFYLCAWTSGRGYEQYFGPGTRLTVT.

The chain has TRBV6-1 and TRBJ1-2; 8 bases match TRBD1. J gave up 4 bases and V 2 bases, and 6 bases lay outside the gene matches. Per germline, CDR1 MNHNS and CDR2 SASEGT. There are 15 residues in the CDR3. The CDR3 sequence: CASSELGQGAYGYTF. CDR3 nucleotides: TGTGCCAGCAGTGAATTAGGGCAGGGGGCCTATGGCTACACCTTC.

The V gene is TRBV3-1 (or the pseudogene TRBV3-2), the J gene TRBJ1-6, with 9 bases identical to TRBD1. V lost 3 bases to trimming and J lost 7 bases; unmatched junction nucleotides: 10. This CDR3 is 17 amino acids long. The germline gives CDR1 LGHDT, CDR2 YNNKEL (reference sequence). The CDR3 spells CASSQLPRTGDNSPLHF. In DNA, the CDR3 is TGTGCCAGCAGCCAGCTACCCCGGACAGGGGACAATTCACCCCTCCACTTT.

This clone was found once. The chain joins TRBV24-1 to TRBJ2-5; 7 positions match TRBD1. This CDR3 region has 17 residues. The germline V gene encodes CDR1 KGHDR and CDR2 SFDVKD. Trimming at V came to 4 bases and at J to 3 bases, leaving 13 bases not matched to a gene. DNA for the CDR3: TGTGCCACCAGTGACCCGGGATGGACAGGCCCAGAAGAGACCCAGTACTTC. Translation gives CATSDPGWTGPEETQYF.

The J gene is TRBJ2-2, the V gene TRBV19; 10 positions match TRBD1. Germline V gives CDR1 LNHDA, CDR2 SQIVND (reference sequence). The CDR3 consists of 14 residues. V was pared by 9 bases and J by 4 bases, with 5 bases of the junction left unmatched. The CDR3 protein is CASLDRGVTGELFF. CDR3 sequence (DNA): TGTGCCAGCCTGGACAGGGGGGTCACCGGGGAGCTGTTTTTT. The complete variable domain, with remaining parts taken from reference TRBV19 and TRBJ2-2, reads DGGITQSPKYLFRKEGQNVTLSCEQNLNHDAMYWYRQDPGQGLRLIYYSQIVNDFQKGDIAEGYSVSREKKESFPLTVTSAQKNPTAFYLCASLDRGVTGELFFGEGSRLTVL.

The rearrangement uses TRBV6-2 or TRBV6-3 and TRBJ1-5; possible D gene TRBD1, 5 bases. The CDR3 spans 15 residues. V shed 5 bases and J shed 7 bases, with 18 bases lying between them. Germline CDR1 and CDR2: MNHEY and SVGEGT. The CDR3 DNA is TGTGCCAGCAGTCAATACAATGCAGGGATGCAGCCCCAGCATTTT. It translates to CASSQYNAGMQPQHF.

This clone was picked up a small number of times. The rearrangement links TRBV5-8 to TRBJ2-1; 11 bases are shared with TRBD2. CDR1 is SGHTS and CDR2 is YDEGEE in the germline V gene. The CDR3 has 15 amino acids. V shed 4 bases, J shed 10 bases, and the junction held 10 bases outside the gene matches. The CDR3: CASSPLAGGREEQFF. Here the CDR3 DNA reads TGTGCCAGCAGCCCCCTAGCGGGGGGACGTGAAGAGCAGTTCTTC. Full variable domain (missing parts from reference TRBV5-8 and TRBJ2-1): EAGVTQSPTHLIKTRGQQATLRCSPISGHTSVYWYQQALGLGLQFLLWYDEGEERNRGNFPPRFSGRQFPNYSSELNVNALELEDSALYLCASSPLAGGREEQFFGPGTRLTVL.

The chain employs TRBV7-1 and TRBJ2-1; 16 bases map to TRBD2. TRBV7-1 is sorted into the ORF group, with uncertain function. Trimming removed 3 bases from V and 1 base from J; junction bases left unmatched: 21. CDR3 length equals 24 residues. CDR3 amino acids: CASSSLPGPLGLAGGTESYNEQFF. Written as DNA, the CDR3 is TGTGCCAGCAGCTCCCTTCCGGGACCCCTGGGACTAGCGGGAGGGACCGAGTCCTACAATGAGCAGTTCTTC.

The chain has TRBV7-3 and TRBJ1-1; no clear D gene. The ends were cut back, 5 bases at V and 4 bases at J, with 14 bases in the middle. Germline CDR1 and CDR2: SGHTA and FQGTGA. The length of the CDR3 is 14 residues. Here the CDR3 reads CASSVNPRSTEAFF. CDR3 coding DNA: TGTGCCAGCAGCGTCAACCCTCGGAGCACTGAAGCTTTCTTT.

This chain's CDR3 is CASSPRSSYEQYF. The CDR3 region has the DNA TGTGCCAGCAGCCCAAGGAGCTCCTACGAGCAGTACTTC. The rearrangement joins TRBV5-6 to TRBJ2-7; D is unclear. V lost 4 bases, J lost 0 bases, and 8 bases lay in between. There are 13 residues in the CDR3. CDR1 is SGHDT and CDR2 is YYEEEE in the germline V gene.

The rearrangement joins TRBV2 to TRBJ2-7; 12 nucleotides match TRBD2. Germline V gene sequence: CDR1 SNHLY, CDR2 FYNNEI. V gave up 5 bases and J gave up 5 bases; unmatched junction bases: 4. The length of the CDR3 is 14 residues. CDR3 DNA sequence: TGTGCCAGCAGTAGGACTAGCGGGATCCACGAGCAGTACTTC. Translation gives CASSRTSGIHEQYF.

This rearrangement joins TRBV11-1 to TRBJ2-5, with 9 bases lining up with TRBD2. Germline V gives CDR1 SGHAT, CDR2 FQDESV (reference sequence). V gave up 5 bases and J gave up 5 bases; unmatched junction bases: 12. The CDR3 is made up of 16 amino acids. The CDR3 spells CASSPKTSGGGETQYF. CDR3 in DNA: TGTGCCAGCAGCCCGAAGACTAGCGGAGGTGGGGAGACCCAGTACTTC.

In its sample, this clone was seen a few times. The rearrangement links TRBV19 to TRBJ2-1; 12 bases map to TRBD2. After removal of 4 bases from V and 4 bases from J, the junction contained 14 bases not matched to a gene. This CDR3 spans 19 amino acids. Germline values: CDR1 LNHDA, CDR2 SQIVND (reference sequence). CDR3 coding DNA: TGTGCCAGTAGTACTCTCCATCGACTAGCGGGAGTTAGGTACAATGAGCAGTTCTTC. Translated, it gives CASSTLHRLAGVRYNEQFF. The variable domain in full, completed from reference TRBV19 and TRBJ2-1, reads DGGITQSPKYLFRKEGQNVTLSCEQNLNHDAMYWYRQDPGQGLRLIYYSQIVNDFQKGDIAEGYSVSREKKESFPLTVTSAQKNPTAFYLCASSTLHRLAGVRYNEQFFGPGTRLTVL.

The rearrangement links TRBV29-1 to TRBJ2-5; TRBD2 matches 12 bases. The CDR3 totals 16 residues. The germline V gene encodes CDR1 SQVTM and CDR2 ANQGSEA. V lost 6 bases and J lost 5; bases outside the gene matches: 13. CDR3 sequence: CSVEPQLAGGEETQYF. The CDR3 coding sequence is TGCAGCGTAGAACCCCAACTAGCGGGAGGTGAGGAGACCCAGTACTTC.

The J gene is TRBJ1-4, the V gene TRBV5-1; D call uncertain. V was pared by 4 bases and J by 4 bases, with 17 bases between. The germline CDR1 and CDR2 sequences are SGHRS and YFSETQ. The CDR3 consists of 16 residues. The CDR3 nucleotides are TGCGCCAGCAGCGGAGGTGGTACTGACGATAATGAAAAACTGTTTTTT. Protein product: CASSGGGTDDNEKLFF.

This chain links TRBV7-2 with TRBJ1-5; D perhaps matches TRBD1 (6 bases). CDR1 and CDR2 (germline): SGHTA, FQGNSA. This CDR3 is built from 14 residues. V gave up 3 bases and J gave up 9 bases, with 15 bases separating them. The CDR3 DNA follows: TGTGCCAGCAGCTTCAACAGGGATAGTCCGCCCCAGCATTTT. Translation gives CASSFNRDSPPQHF.

V is TRBV7-2 and J is TRBJ1-5, with 8 positions matching TRBD1. The V and J ends lost 1 base and 2 bases, in that order; junction bases with no gene match: 4. The germline CDR1 and CDR2 sequences are SGHTA and FQGNSA. The CDR3 totals 16 residues. CDR3 sequence reads: CASSLGGTGGNQPQHF. DNA for the CDR3: TGTGCCAGCAGCTTAGGGGGGACAGGTGGCAATCAGCCCCAGCATTTT.